A selection of T cell receptor beta chains follows, all from one sample in a study of cytomegalovirus exposure and HLA in healthy donors. TCRdb's table, derived via immunoSEQ multiplex PCR, lists solely in-frame clones and lacks some. The sample has 200,000 to 300,000 clones, 80% to 90% seen once; the top ten hold 2% to 2.5%. Sequencing input: PBMCs. The receptors derive from a woman in her thirties or forties in good health and CMV-seropositive. Both conserved end residues are part of each CDR3. Each record gives: J gene, V gene, D gene, clone size, CDR3 DNA, CDR3 protein. D genes are given only for firm matches. Size tells how often a clone was seen (once, few, many) or the class of an expanded clone, and some rows leave it out.

>TRBJ1-5|TRBV30|NA|NA
TGTGCCTGGAGCGACCCCAGGCAGTATAGCAATCAGCCCCAGCATTTT
CAWSDPRQYSNQPQHF
>TRBJ2-3|TRBV4-3|TRBD2|few
TGCGCCAGCAGCCAAGATTTAACGGCGGGAGGGCCCTCAGATACGCAGTATTTT
CASSQDLTAGGPSDTQYF
>TRBJ1-1|TRBV6-6|TRBD1|NA
TGTGCCAGCAGCCAGAAACAGGGGACTGAAGCTTTCTTT
CASSQKQGTEAFF
>TRBJ2-5|TRBV7-9|TRBD2|NA
TGTGCCAGCAGCTTAGGGGGGTCTAGCGGTCTCCTTCGGACCCAGTACTTC
CASSLGGSSGLLRTQYF
>TRBJ2-1|TRBV15|NA|few
TGTGCCACCAGCAGAGACCGGGGCTCCTACAATGAGCAGTTCTTC
CATSRDRGSYNEQFF
>TRBJ2-7|TRBV27|NA|NA
TGTGCCAGCAGATCGGGACAGGGCCATAGCGGGAGGTATTACGAGCAGTACTTC
CASRSGQGHSGRYYEQYF
>TRBJ1-2|TRBV27|NA|NA
TGTGCCAGCAGCCTTACAGGGTCCGGGCAGAGCTATGGCTACACCTTC
CASSLTGSGQSYGYTF
>TRBJ1-5|TRBV19|NA|NA
TGTGCCAGTAGTCTTCGACAGTCCCAATCAAACCCCCAGCATTTT
CASSLRQSQSNPQHF
>TRBJ2-7|TRBV6-5|NA|NA
TGTGCCAGCAGCCCCGATTGGGGGAGGACCTACGAGCAGTACTTC
CASSPDWGRTYEQYF
>TRBJ2-1|TRBV5-6|NA|NA
TGTGCCAGCAGCCGGAGTAATGAGCAGTTCTTC
CASSRSNEQFF
>TRBJ1-2|TRBV7-3|NA|NA
TGTGCCAGCAGCTTACGGGGTGGGGGGGACTATGGCTACACCTTC
CASSLRGGGDYGYTF